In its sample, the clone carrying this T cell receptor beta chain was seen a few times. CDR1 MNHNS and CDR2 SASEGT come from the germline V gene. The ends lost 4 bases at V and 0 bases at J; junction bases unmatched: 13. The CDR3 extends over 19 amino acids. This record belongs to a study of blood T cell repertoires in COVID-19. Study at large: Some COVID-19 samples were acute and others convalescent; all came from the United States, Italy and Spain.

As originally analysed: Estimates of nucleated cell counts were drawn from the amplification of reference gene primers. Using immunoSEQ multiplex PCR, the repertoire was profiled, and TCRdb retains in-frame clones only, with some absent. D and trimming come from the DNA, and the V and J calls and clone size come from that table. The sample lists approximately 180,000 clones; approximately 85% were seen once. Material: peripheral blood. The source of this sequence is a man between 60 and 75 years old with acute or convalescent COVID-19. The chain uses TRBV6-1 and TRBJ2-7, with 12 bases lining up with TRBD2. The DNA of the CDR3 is TGTGCCAGCAGTGTAATGGGTTGGACTAGCGGGGCGGACTCCTACGAGCAGTACTTC. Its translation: CASSVMGWTSGADSYEQYF.